What follows is one TCR beta chain and its context. This record comes from a study of T cell responses to AZD1222 COVID-19 vaccine. Germline values: CDR1 SEHNR, CDR2 FQNEAQ (reference sequence). The ends were cut back, 1 base at V and 3 bases at J, with 11 bases in the middle. The CDR3 contains 15 residues. Method: immunoSEQ multiplex PCR; TCRdb's copy keeps in-frame clones and lacks some. Here the sample spans 150,000 to 160,000 clones, roughly nine tenths being singletons. The TCR comes from an adult in good health. The specimen comprised peripheral blood, sampled on day 0 of AZD1222 vaccination. The chain combines TRBV7-9 with TRBJ2-3, with TRBD1 as a possible D gene (5 bases). The CDR3 DNA reads as TGTGCCAGCAGCTTAGTAGGGGAAGGTACAGATACGCAGTATTTT. Translation: CASSLVGEGTDTQYF. Full variable domain (remainder filled in from reference TRBV7-9 and TRBJ2-3): DTGVSQNPRHKITKRGQNVTFRCDPISEHNRLYWYRQTLGQGPEFLTYFQNEAQLEKSRLLSDRFSAERPKGSFSTLEIQRTEQGDSAMYLCASSLVGEGTDTQYFGPGTRLTVL.